Each of the 27 T cell receptor beta chains below was sequenced from the same sample in a study of blood T cell repertoires in COVID-19. Clones were sequenced by immunoSEQ multiplex PCR, and TCRdb holds only the in-frame ones, with some missing. The table records more than 120,000 clones, about 89% of them present only once. What was sequenced was peripheral blood. The source is a man in his fifties who had recovered from COVID-19.

This clone occurred once. The V and J genes are TRBV12-5 and TRBJ1-3; 8 bases fit TRBD1. J was trimmed by 2 bases and V by 6 bases; bases with no gene match: 0. This CDR3 is built from 13 residues. Germline V gene lookup returns CDR1 LGHNT and CDR2 FRNRAP. CDR3 in DNA: TGTGCTAGTGGGACAGGGGCTGGAAACACCATATATTTT. Its translation is CASGTGAGNTIYF.

The V call is TRBV7-2, the J call TRBJ2-3, with 7 nucleotides matching TRBD1. Germline lookup yields CDR1 SGHTA and CDR2 FQGNSA. CDR3 length: 13 residues. V trimming: 4 bases; J trimming: 6 bases; junction bases outside the gene matches: 4. The CDR3 spells CASSSTGVDTQYF. The CDR3 region has the DNA TGTGCCAGCAGCTCCACAGGGGTGGATACGCAGTATTTT.

The J gene is TRBJ2-5, the V gene TRBV5-1; D unclear. V lost 0 bases and J 9 bases, leaving 18 bases between the germline ends. This CDR3 region has 15 residues. From germline, CDR1 is SGHRS and CDR2 YFSETQ. CDR3: CASSLGTSQMQSQYF. CDR3 DNA sequence: TGCGCCAGCAGCTTGGGCACATCCCAGATGCAGTCCCAGTACTTC.

This chain connects TRBV6-5 to TRBJ1-4; 9 bases map to TRBD1. The CDR3 spans 14 residues. J lost 7 bases, V lost 6 bases, and 6 bases had no gene match. Germline assignment: CDR1 MNHEY and CDR2 SVGAGI. This CDR3 is CASSRGTGSEKLFF. The CDR3 DNA reads TGTGCCAGCAGCCGAGGGACAGGGAGTGAAAAACTGTTTTTT.

This chain uses TRBV20-1 with TRBJ1-1, with D unresolved. V gave up 3 bases and J gave up 5 bases, with 19 bases separating them. Per the germline V gene, CDR1 is DFQATT and CDR2 is SNEGSKA (reference sequence). This CDR3 region has 15 residues. The CDR3 coding sequence is TGCAGTGCTAGTAGCCGAGAGAGGGCAATTACTGAAGCTTTCTTT. Residues: CSASSRERAITEAFF.

The gene calls are TRBV3-1 (or the pseudogene TRBV3-2) and TRBJ2-3; the match to TRBD2 covers 13 bases. CDR3 length: 19 residues. Germline lookup yields CDR1 LGHDT and CDR2 YNNKEL (reference sequence). Trimming took 0 bases from V and 2 from J; bases not matched to a gene: 8. In DNA, the CDR3 is TGTGCCAGCAGCCAAGATCGGACTAGCGGGGGACCCATCACAGATACGCAGTATTTT. Amino acid sequence: CASSQDRTSGGPITDTQYF.

V usage is TRBV5-1 and J usage is TRBJ2-3, with 11 bases that match TRBD2. CDR1 is SGHRS, CDR2 YFSETQ, per germline. The CDR3 is 19 residues long. Trimming took 2 bases from V and 3 from J; bases not matched to a gene: 14. Here the CDR3 reads CASSFRASGGLYSTDTQYF. The CDR3 nucleotides are TGCGCCAGCAGCTTCCGGGCTAGCGGGGGGTTATATTCTACAGATACGCAGTATTTT.

The gene calls are TRBV19 and TRBJ1-1, with a weak D call TRBD1 (5 bases). Trimming pared 7 bases from V and 3 bases from J, leaving 15 bases between. CDR1 is LNHDA, CDR2 SQIVND, per germline (reference sequence). This CDR3 has 14 amino acids. CDR3 nucleotide sequence: TGTGCCAGTACCATTGATCAGGGATACACTGAAGCTTTCTTT. Protein sequence: CASTIDQGYTEAFF.

The chain uses TRBV18 and TRBJ1-2; unclear D gene. The CDR3 is made up of 12 amino acids. Trimming removed 5 bases from V and 1 base from J, with 5 bases in between. Looked up from germline, CDR1 is KGHSH and CDR2 is LQKENI. This CDR3 reads CASSDNNYGYTF. Written as DNA, the CDR3 is TGTGCCAGCTCAGACAATAACTATGGCTACACCTTC.

This clone appeared a single time. The chain uses TRBV20-1 and TRBJ1-2, with D possibly matching TRBD1 (6 bases). V shed 3 bases and J shed 3 bases, with 14 bases lying between them. This CDR3 is 14 amino acids long. From germline, CDR1 is DFQATT and CDR2 SNEGSKA (reference sequence). The CDR3 DNA sequence: TGCAGTGCTAGTGCAGGCAGGGGAGACTATGGCTACACCTTC. Translated, it gives CSASAGRGDYGYTF.

The chain links TRBV5-4 to TRBJ1-3; 9 bases agree with TRBD1. J gave up 4 bases and V 3 bases, and 5 bases lay outside the gene matches. This CDR3 has 15 residues. Germline-derived CDR1 and CDR2 are SGHNT and YYREEE (reference sequence). The CDR3 region is CASSSGQGTGNTIYF. The CDR3 region has the DNA TGTGCCAGCAGCTCGGGACAGGGTACCGGAAACACCATATATTTT.

V gene TRBV7-3 combines with J gene TRBJ1-5; 8 positions agree with TRBD1. V lost 4 bases, J lost 2 bases, and 13 bases stayed unmatched. The CDR3 runs 18 residues. Germline V gene data show CDR1 as SGHTA and CDR2 as FQGTGA. CDR3 protein: CASSSTTKDRVGNQPQHF. Here the CDR3 DNA reads TGTGCCAGCAGCTCCACCACCAAGGACAGGGTAGGCAATCAGCCCCAGCATTTT. Variable domain in full (rest from reference TRBV7-3 and TRBJ1-5): GAGVSQTPSNKVTEKGKYVELRCDPISGHTALYWYRQSLGQGPEFLIYFQGTGAADDSGLPNDRFFAVRPEGSVSTLKIQRTERGDSAVYLCASSSTTKDRVGNQPQHFGDGTRLSIL.

This chain uses TRBV10-1 with TRBJ1-3; D is undetermined. The germline gives CDR1 WNHNN, CDR2 SYGVQD (reference sequence). This CDR3 spans 20 amino acids. Trimming cost V 0 bases and J 0 bases, with 21 bases left between them. The CDR3 loop is CASSESISGSGRASGNTIYF. CDR3 coding DNA: TGCGCCAGCAGTGAGTCGATAAGCGGGTCGGGGAGGGCCTCTGGAAACACCATATATTTT.

This clone was counted once. The chain combines TRBV7-8 with TRBJ1-6; 7 positions agree with TRBD1. This CDR3 region has 16 residues. In germline, CDR1 is SGHVS, CDR2 FQNEAQ. V lost 5 bases, J lost 6 bases, and 10 bases stayed unmatched. The CDR3 spells CASSQFVGQINSPLHF. The CDR3 DNA reads TGTGCCAGCAGCCAATTCGTGGGACAGATTAATTCACCCCTCCACTTT.

This chain uses TRBV7-2 with TRBJ1-6, with 8 positions matching TRBD1. The CDR3 length is 16 residues. Losses at the gene ends were 1 base for V and 6 bases for J; bases not matched to a gene: 5. Germline V gives CDR1 SGHTA, CDR2 FQGNSA. The CDR3 sequence is CASSLDWTGRNSPLHF. The CDR3 bases are TGTGCCAGCAGCTTAGATTGGACAGGGCGTAATTCACCCCTCCACTTT.

The V and J genes are TRBV5-6 and TRBJ1-5, with D possibly being TRBD1 (6 bases). Germline loops: CDR1 SGHDT, CDR2 YYEEEE. V lost 7 bases to trimming and J lost 3 bases, with 11 bases between them. The CDR3 covers 13 residues. CDR3 sequence reads: CASGTGTNQPQHF. CDR3 nucleotide sequence: TGTGCCAGCGGAACAGGGACCAATCAGCCCCAGCATTTT.

This clone has a handful of counts. This rearrangement joins TRBV6-6 to TRBJ1-1; perhaps TRBD1 as D (5 bases). Trimming left V 11 bases short and J 0 bases short, with 10 bases between. CDR1 is MNHNY and CDR2 is SVGAGI in the germline V gene (reference sequence). The CDR3 has 12 residues. CDR3 sequence (DNA): TGTGCCTCAGGGAAATTGAACACTGAAGCTTTCTTT. It yields the protein CASGKLNTEAFF.

The rearrangement uses TRBV19 and TRBJ2-1; 12 nucleotides align to TRBD1. This CDR3 spans 15 amino acids. Germline V gene sequence: CDR1 LNHDA, CDR2 SQIVND (reference sequence). V lost 4 bases and J lost 9; bases outside the gene matches: 7. CDR3 region: CASSNPGQGASEQFF. In DNA, the CDR3 is TGTGCCAGTAGTAATCCGGGACAGGGGGCGAGTGAGCAGTTCTTC.

The chain has TRBV27 and TRBJ1-3, with D unresolved. The CDR3 runs to 14 residues. Germline V gives CDR1 MNHEY, CDR2 SMNVEV (reference sequence). With 3 bases removed from V and 2 bases from J, the gap between germline ends came to 8 bases. In DNA, the CDR3 is TGTGCCAGCAGTTTTCGAGGGACTGGAAACACCATATATTTT. It codes for CASSFRGTGNTIYF.

The genes are TRBV19 and TRBJ2-6, with TRBD2 as a possible D gene (6 bases). Trimming cost V 8 bases and J 3 bases, with 11 bases left between them. The germline CDR1 and CDR2 sequences are LNHDA and SQIVND (reference sequence). CDR3 size: 14 residues. Here the CDR3 reads CASLRLDGANVLTF. CDR3 sequence (DNA): TGTGCCAGTTTACGACTAGATGGGGCCAACGTCCTGACTTTC.

This clone came up a few times. The genes are TRBV30 and TRBJ2-3; D is undetermined. This CDR3 is built from 13 residues. Per germline, CDR1 GTSNPN and CDR2 SVGIG (reference sequence). V was shortened by 5 bases and J by 0 bases, with 9 bases between the two germline ends. The CDR3 DNA reads TGTGCCTGGGACTTTCCGAGCACAGATACGCAGTATTTT. This sequence encodes CAWDFPSTDTQYF. The variable domain in full, completed from reference TRBV30 and TRBJ2-3, reads SQTIHQWPATLVQPVGSPLSLECTVEGTSNPNLYWYRQAAGRGLQLLFYSVGIGQISSEVPQNLSASRPQDRQFILSSKKLLLSDSGFYLCAWDFPSTDTQYFGPGTRLTVL.

This clone has just one count. The chain uses TRBV9 and TRBJ1-6; TRBD1 is a possible D gene (5 bases). Trimming stripped 0 bases from V and 5 bases from J, with 12 bases between. Germline V gives CDR1 SGDLS, CDR2 YYNGEE. This CDR3 spans 16 amino acids. CDR3 in amino acids: CASSVGGGRDNSPLHF. CDR3 nucleotides: TGTGCCAGCAGCGTAGGGGGGGGACGGGATAATTCACCCCTCCACTTT. Looking up the rest from reference TRBV9 and TRBJ1-6 gives the full variable domain: DSGVTQTPKHLITATGQRVTLRCSPRSGDLSVYWYQQSLDQGLQFLIQYYNGEERAKGNILERFSAQQFPDLHSELNLSSLELGDSALYFCASSVGGGRDNSPLHFGNGTRLTVT.

V is TRBV24-1 and J is TRBJ1-1; possible D gene TRBD1, 5 bases. The CDR3 is 10 amino acids. Germline V CDR1 and CDR2: KGHDR, SFDVKD. Trimming took 7 bases from V and 7 from J, leaving 6 bases between them. The CDR3 reads CATRGREAFF. DNA for the CDR3: TGTGCCACCAGGGGGCGTGAAGCTTTCTTT.

V and J are TRBV29-1 and TRBJ2-1; 9 bases align to TRBD2. CDR3 size: 13 residues. Germline V gene lookup returns CDR1 SQVTM and CDR2 ANQGSEA. V was clipped by 7 bases and J by 4 bases; unmatched bases: 5. The CDR3 protein is CSDTAGGYNEQFF. DNA for the CDR3: TGCAGCGACACAGCGGGGGGATACAATGAGCAGTTCTTC.

The V and J genes are TRBV2 and TRBJ2-3, with 7 bases matching TRBD2. CDR1 and CDR2 from the germline V gene are SNHLY and FYNNEI. With V trimmed by 6 bases and J by 0 bases, 18 bases remained unmatched. The CDR3 is 19 amino acids. The DNA for the CDR3 is TGTGCCAGCAGCCTGACAGCGGGGAGGCAGATAGTTAGCACAGATACGCAGTATTTT. Translated, it gives CASSLTAGRQIVSTDTQYF.

The chain combines TRBV9 with TRBJ1-4; D is possibly TRBD1 (5 bases). The V and J ends lost 2 bases and 2 bases respectively, with 10 bases between them. Germline CDR1 SGDLS, CDR2 YYNGEE. The CDR3 consists of 15 residues. As DNA, the CDR3 is TGTGCCAGCAGCGTCGGGGGTGCGACTAATGAAAAACTGTTTTTT. The encoded protein is CASSVGGATNEKLFF.

This rearrangement joins TRBV4-2 to TRBJ2-6, with 11 bases matching TRBD2. Trimming at V came to 0 bases and at J to 4 bases, leaving 5 bases not matched to a gene. The CDR3 totals 18 residues. The germline V gene has CDR1 LGHNA and CDR2 YNFKEQ. The chain's CDR3 is CASSQELAGGYGANVLTF. CDR3 sequence (DNA): TGTGCCAGCAGCCAAGAATTAGCGGGGGGGTACGGGGCCAACGTCCTGACTTTC.